A single sample is the source of the 14 T cell receptor beta chains below, sequenced in a study of shared clonotypes between healthy human individuals. The data were produced by immunoSEQ multiplex PCR, yet TCRdb's version contains in-frame clones alone and is incomplete. The data show fewer than 650,000 clones, roughly 79% seen once. Sequenced: PBMCs. All receptors come from a woman in her 40s in good health. Some clones in this sample may be carry-over from other donors' samples.

The rearrangement joins TRBV9 to TRBJ2-7, with D possibly TRBD1 on 5 matching bases. CDR1 and CDR2 from the germline V gene are SGDLS and YYNGEE. This CDR3 contains 14 residues. Deletions cut 0 bases from V and 4 bases from J, with 11 bases between. In DNA, the CDR3 is TGTGCCAGCAGCGTAGGTCCAGGGTCATACGAGCAGTACTTC. Translated, it gives CASSVGPGSYEQYF.

There are many counts of this clone. The chain uses TRBV7-2 and TRBJ1-3; a weak D match, TRBD1 (6 bases). V was cut by 2 bases and J by 2 bases, with 16 bases left in between. This CDR3 is built from 17 residues. CDR1 and CDR2 from the germline V gene are SGHTA and FQGNSA. The CDR3 sequence is CASSLSWGGSTGNTIYF. Written as DNA, the CDR3 is TGTGCCAGCAGCTTAAGCTGGGGGGGCAGTACTGGAAACACCATATATTTT. Complete variable domain (other parts from reference TRBV7-2 and TRBJ1-3): GAGVSQSPSNKVTEKGKDVELRCDPISGHTALYWYRQSLGQGLEFLIYFQGNSAPDKSGLPSDRFSAERTGGSVSTLTIQRTQQEDSAVYLCASSLSWGGSTGNTIYFGEGSWLTVV.

The chain employs TRBV7-9 and TRBJ2-7; D call uncertain. CDR3 length: 11 amino acids. Trimming stripped 2 bases from V and 5 bases from J, with 4 bases between. CDR1 and CDR2 (germline): SEHNR, FQNEAQ (reference sequence). The CDR3 bases are TGTGCCAGCAGCTTAATCAACGAGCAGTACTTC. Its protein product is CASSLINEQYF.

This clone was found a few times. The CDR3 is CASSQSGTGLGEQYF. In nucleotides, the CDR3 is TGTGCCAGCAGCCAATCCGGGACAGGGCTGGGAGAGCAGTACTTC. The chain is built from TRBV11-2 and TRBJ2-7; 9 bases are shared with TRBD1. Trimming at V came to 5 bases and at J to 7 bases, leaving 12 bases not matched to a gene. Per germline, CDR1 SGHAT and CDR2 FQNNGV. The CDR3 spans 15 residues.

This rearrangement joins TRBV5-1 to TRBJ2-7; TRBD1 or TRBD2 may be the D gene (5 bases each). Trimming shortened V by 5 bases and J by 6 bases, and 12 bases separated the two germline ends. CDR1 and CDR2 (germline): SGHRS, YFSETQ. The CDR3 consists of 12 residues. The CDR3 reads CASSRGVGEQYF. As DNA, the CDR3 is TGCGCCAGCAGTAGGGGAGTTGGCGAGCAGTACTTC.

This chain uses TRBV27 with TRBJ2-7, with unresolved D. Germline CDR1 and CDR2: MNHEY and SMNVEV (reference sequence). The CDR3 has 18 residues. Trimming took off 5 bases at V and 3 bases at J, with 26 bases between the two ends. The CDR3 region has the DNA TGTGCCAGCAGTGCGCCGACCAAGTCAGCTCCGTCTTTCTACGAGCAGTACTTC. It translates to CASSAPTKSAPSFYEQYF.

The V gene is TRBV5-1, the J gene TRBJ2-5, with D possibly being TRBD2 (6 bases). The germline CDR1 and CDR2 sequences are SGHRS and YFSETQ. This CDR3 is 13 amino acids long. Trimming took off 4 bases at V and 5 bases at J, with 12 bases between the two ends. This CDR3 reads CASSTPRGETQYF. For the CDR3, the DNA is TGCGCCAGCAGCACCCCGCGGGGCGAGACCCAGTACTTC.

The V and J genes are TRBV9 and TRBJ2-1; no definite D call. Trimming stripped 2 bases from V and 6 bases from J, with 9 bases between. CDR3 length: 13 residues. Germline V gene data show CDR1 as SGDLS and CDR2 as YYNGEE. CDR3: CASSVVPSNEQFF. In nucleotides, the CDR3 is TGTGCCAGCAGCGTGGTCCCGTCCAATGAGCAGTTCTTC.

Regarding this clone: Possible read error: a much larger clone is one base away. J is TRBJ2-3 and V is TRBV28, with D hard to call. The germline gives CDR1 MDHEN, CDR2 SYDVKM. CDR3 length: 17 residues. V lost 7 bases to trimming and J lost 0 bases, with 20 bases between them. The CDR3 protein is CASTLPMLGFSTDTQYF. The DNA for the CDR3 is TGTGCCAGCACCCTCCCCATGCTCGGGTTTAGCACAGATACGCAGTATTTT.

The CDR3: CASSNVGGPQETQYF. The CDR3 coding sequence is TGTGCCAGTAGTAATGTGGGAGGGCCACAAGAGACCCAGTACTTC. The chain carries TRBV19 and TRBJ2-5, with 7 bases identical to TRBD2. Germline-derived CDR1 and CDR2 are LNHDA and SQIVND (reference sequence). V dropped 4 bases and J dropped 2; count of bases not matched to a gene: 7. CDR3 length equals 15 residues.

V and J are TRBV5-5 and TRBJ1-5; 8 bases match TRBD1. Germline CDR1 reads SGHKS; CDR2 reads YYEKEE (reference sequence). The CDR3 is made up of 14 amino acids. The ends lost 4 bases at V and 5 bases at J; junction bases unmatched: 5. The CDR3 nucleotides read TGTGCCAGCAGCATGACAGGGGTCGATCAGCCCCAGCATTTT. It codes for CASSMTGVDQPQHF.

This clone was seen repeatedly, ten times or more. The J gene is TRBJ2-7, the V gene TRBV7-9, with D possibly called TRBD1 or TRBD2 (5 bases each). Deletions cut 5 bases from V and 3 bases from J, with 17 bases between. The CDR3 is 15 amino acids. Looked up from germline, CDR1 is SEHNR and CDR2 is FQNEAQ (reference sequence). CDR3: CASSTKTVEGYEQYF. The CDR3 nucleotides are TGTGCCAGCAGCACCAAGACAGTCGAGGGCTACGAGCAGTACTTC.

V and J are TRBV25-1 and TRBJ1-4; D gene unclear. There are 15 residues in the CDR3. The ends were cut back, 1 base at V and 5 bases at J, with 11 bases in the middle. The germline V gene has CDR1 MGHDK and CDR2 SYGVNS. The CDR3 nucleotides are TGTGCCAGCAGTGAATTGCTCGGAGGAAATGAAAAACTGTTTTTT. It specifies CASSELLGGNEKLFF.

The J gene is TRBJ2-4, the V gene TRBV19; D possibly corresponds to TRBD2 (6 bases). Looked up from germline, CDR1 is LNHDA and CDR2 is SQIVND (reference sequence). CDR3 size: 14 residues. V was cut by 1 base and J by 7 bases, with 11 bases left in between. This chain's CDR3 is CASSIGGAGNIQYF. The CDR3, as DNA: TGTGCCAGTAGTATAGGGGGTGCGGGGAACATTCAGTACTTC.